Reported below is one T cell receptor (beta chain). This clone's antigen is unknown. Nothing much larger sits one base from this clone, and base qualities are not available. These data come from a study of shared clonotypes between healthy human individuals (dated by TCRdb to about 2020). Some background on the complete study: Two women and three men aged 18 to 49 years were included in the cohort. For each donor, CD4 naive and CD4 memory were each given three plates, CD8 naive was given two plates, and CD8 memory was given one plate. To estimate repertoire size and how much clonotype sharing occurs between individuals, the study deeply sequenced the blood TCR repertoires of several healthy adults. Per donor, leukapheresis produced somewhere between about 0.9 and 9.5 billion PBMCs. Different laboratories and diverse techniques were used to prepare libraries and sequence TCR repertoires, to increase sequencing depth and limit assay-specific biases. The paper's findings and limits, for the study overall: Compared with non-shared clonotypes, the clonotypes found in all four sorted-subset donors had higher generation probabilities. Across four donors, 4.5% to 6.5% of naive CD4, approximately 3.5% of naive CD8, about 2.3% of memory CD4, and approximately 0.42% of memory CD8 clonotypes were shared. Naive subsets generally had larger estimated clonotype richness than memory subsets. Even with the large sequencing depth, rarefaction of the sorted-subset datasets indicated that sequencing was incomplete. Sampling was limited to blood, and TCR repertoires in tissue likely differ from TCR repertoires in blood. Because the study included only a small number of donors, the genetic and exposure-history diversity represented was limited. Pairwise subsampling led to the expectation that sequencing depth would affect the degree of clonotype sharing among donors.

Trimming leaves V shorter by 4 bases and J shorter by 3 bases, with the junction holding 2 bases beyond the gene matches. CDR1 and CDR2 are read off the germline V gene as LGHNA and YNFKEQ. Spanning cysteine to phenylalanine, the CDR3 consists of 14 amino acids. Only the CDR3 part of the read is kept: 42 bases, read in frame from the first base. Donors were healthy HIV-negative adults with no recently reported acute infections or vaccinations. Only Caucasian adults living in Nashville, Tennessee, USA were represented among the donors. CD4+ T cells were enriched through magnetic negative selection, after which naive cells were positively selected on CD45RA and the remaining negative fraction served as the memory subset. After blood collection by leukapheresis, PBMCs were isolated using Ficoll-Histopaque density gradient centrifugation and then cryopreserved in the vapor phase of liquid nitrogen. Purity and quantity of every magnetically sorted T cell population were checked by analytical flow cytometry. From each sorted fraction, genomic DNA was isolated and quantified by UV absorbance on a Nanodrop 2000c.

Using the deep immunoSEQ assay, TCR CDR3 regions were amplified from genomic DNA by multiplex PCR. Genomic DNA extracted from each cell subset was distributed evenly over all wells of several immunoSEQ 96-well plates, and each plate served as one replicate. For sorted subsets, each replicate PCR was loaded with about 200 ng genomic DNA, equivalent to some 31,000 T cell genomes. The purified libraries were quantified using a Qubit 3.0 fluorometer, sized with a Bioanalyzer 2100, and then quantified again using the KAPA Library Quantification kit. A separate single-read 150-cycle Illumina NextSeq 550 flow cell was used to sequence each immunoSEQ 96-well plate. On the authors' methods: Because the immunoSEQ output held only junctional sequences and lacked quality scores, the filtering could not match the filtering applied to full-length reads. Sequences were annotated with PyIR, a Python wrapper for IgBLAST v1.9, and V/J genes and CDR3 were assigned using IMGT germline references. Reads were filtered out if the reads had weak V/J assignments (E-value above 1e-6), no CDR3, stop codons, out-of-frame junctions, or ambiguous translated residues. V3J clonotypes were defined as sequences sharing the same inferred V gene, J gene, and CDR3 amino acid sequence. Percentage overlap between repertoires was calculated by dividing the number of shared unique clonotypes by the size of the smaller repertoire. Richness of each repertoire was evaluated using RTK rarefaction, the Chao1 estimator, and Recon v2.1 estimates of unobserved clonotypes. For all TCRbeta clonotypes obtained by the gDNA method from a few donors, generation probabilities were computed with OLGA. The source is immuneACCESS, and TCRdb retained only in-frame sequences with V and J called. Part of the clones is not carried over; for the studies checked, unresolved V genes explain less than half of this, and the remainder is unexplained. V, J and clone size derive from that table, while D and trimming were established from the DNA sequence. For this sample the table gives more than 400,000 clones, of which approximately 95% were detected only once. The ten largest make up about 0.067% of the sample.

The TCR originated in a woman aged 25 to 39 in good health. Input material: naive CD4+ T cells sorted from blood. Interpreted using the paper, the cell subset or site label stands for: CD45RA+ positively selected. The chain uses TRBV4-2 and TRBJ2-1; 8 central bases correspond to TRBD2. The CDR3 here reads CASSPTSGYNEQFF. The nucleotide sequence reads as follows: TGTGCCAGCAGCCCTACTAGCGGCTACAATGAGCAGTTCTTC.